This TCR beta chain derives from a study of CD8 T cells in Susac syndrome. As regards this clonotype: No antigen is known for it.

Purification of the CD8+ and CD4+ T cells relied on negative isolation, and TEMRA cells underwent FACS enrichment. The V end was cut by 6 bases, the J end by 1 base, with 12 bases between. Germline V CDR1 and CDR2: SEHNR, FQNEAQ (reference sequence). The CDR3 length is 14 residues. The authors reverse transcribed about 0.5 to 1 ug RNA with random hexamers. TCRdb redid the calling of the immunoSEQ multiplex PCR reads with MiXCR, one entry per CDR3 protein. The sample consists of under 25,000 distinct CDR3 sequences, roughly 93% of them appearing once. Study findings and constraints: The study recognized that its TCR sequencing and HLA analysis covered a relatively small number of individuals.

J is TRBJ1-1 and V is TRBV7-9, with D maybe TRBD1 (5 bases). Specimen: CD8+ T cells from PBMCs. This clonotype was sampled from a human donor in good health. CDR3 loop: CASRAWGENTEAFF. CDR3 in DNA: TGTGCCAGCAGGGCTTGGGGGGAGAACACTGAAGCTTTCTTT.